The 20 T cell receptor beta chains below were found in one sample sequenced in a study of patients and donors after allogeneic stem cell transplantation. TCRdb re-called the RT-PCR reads with MiXCR, one entry per CDR3 protein. In the table there are approximately 410,000 distinct CDR3 sequences, 15% to 20% of which are singletons. Specimen: blood, either unsorted or a sorted T cell fraction (not recorded which). Receptors originate from a human donor who was either an allogeneic HSCT recipient or a stem cell or donor lymphocyte infusion donor (not recorded which). It is not recorded whose cells these are; they may come from a transplant donor.

The rearrangement links TRBV7-3 to TRBJ2-6; TRBD2 matches at 12 bases. The V gene's germline CDR1 is SGHTA and CDR2 FQGTGA. The CDR3 covers 18 residues. The V gene end was trimmed by 3 bases and the J gene end by 2 bases; junction bases not matched to a gene: 5. The CDR3 region is CASSLTSGSLTGANVLTF. CDR3 nucleotides: TGTGCCAGCAGCTTGACTAGCGGGAGTCTTACTGGGGCCAACGTCCTGACTTTC.

This clonotype turned up a few times. CDR3 sequence: CSATDRVGYNEQFF. The CDR3 DNA reads as TGCAGTGCTACGGACAGGGTGGGCTACAATGAGCAGTTCTTC. The chain has TRBV20-1 and TRBJ2-1, with 8 positions matching TRBD1. The CDR3 consists of 14 residues. V shed 4 bases, J shed 3 bases, and the junction held 5 bases outside the gene matches. Germline loops: CDR1 DFQATT, CDR2 SNEGSKA (reference sequence).

This clonotype occurred many times. The V call is TRBV29-1, the J call TRBJ2-3, with D uncertain. The CDR3 runs to 12 residues. The V and J ends lost 3 bases and 5 bases respectively, with 9 bases between them. Germline assignment: CDR1 SQVTM and CDR2 ANQGSEA. CDR3 in amino acids: CSVEGLLDTQYF. Written as DNA, the CDR3 is TGCAGCGTTGAGGGGTTGCTAGATACGCAGTATTTT.

This clonotype has only a few counts. V and J are TRBV4-1 and TRBJ1-1; D gene ambiguous. V shed 4 bases and J shed 0 bases, with 12 bases lying between them. Germline V CDR1 and CDR2: MGHRA, YSYEKL. This CDR3 region has 15 residues. CDR3 DNA sequence: TGCGCCAGCAGCCTCCTAGGGCCACTGAACACTGAAGCTTTCTTT. Translating gives CASSLLGPLNTEAFF.

This clonotype has a handful of counts. CDR3 region: CASSPRLVTSSGNTIYF. Written as DNA, the CDR3 is TGCGCCAGCAGTCCAAGACTGGTCACGAGCTCTGGAAACACCATATATTTT. The genes are TRBV4-1 and TRBJ1-3; D unclear. The V gene's germline CDR1 is MGHRA and CDR2 YSYEKL. The CDR3 has 17 residues. V lost 6 bases and J lost 0, with 18 bases in between.

This clonotype was counted between two and nine times. The chain is built from TRBV4-3 and TRBJ1-6; D possibly corresponds to TRBD1 (5 bases). Germline V gene data show CDR1 as LGHNA and CDR2 as YSLEER. V was cut by 0 bases and J by 4 bases, with 10 bases left in between. There are 16 residues in the CDR3. The DNA for the CDR3 is TGCGCCAGCAGCCAAGACAGGGTCGCGTATAATTCACCCCTCCACTTT. This gives the protein CASSQDRVAYNSPLHF.

This clonotype has more than one count but fewer than ten. This sequence joins TRBV30 and TRBJ1-5; D unclear. There are 15 residues in the CDR3. V gave up 3 bases and J gave up 0 bases, with 12 bases separating them. Looked up from germline, CDR1 is GTSNPN and CDR2 is SVGIG (reference sequence). CDR3 in amino acids: CAWSYTTGSNQPQHF. The CDR3 coding sequence is TGTGCCTGGAGCTACACGACGGGTAGCAATCAGCCCCAGCATTTT.

This clonotype has a handful of counts. The CDR3 coding sequence is TGTGCCAGCAGCTCCAGGGGATCCCTCTCCTACGAGCAGTACTTC. Amino acid sequence: CASSSRGSLSYEQYF. V is TRBV11-2 and J is TRBJ2-7, with D maybe TRBD1 (6 bases). Germline V lookup: CDR1 SGHAT, CDR2 FQNNGV. V was trimmed by 4 bases and J by 0 bases, leaving 13 bases between them. The CDR3 loop spans 15 amino acids.

The chain couples TRBV2 to TRBJ2-7; weak D call: TRBD1 (6 bases). V lost 7 bases and J lost 3, with 13 bases in between. The CDR3 length is 13 residues. Germline-derived CDR1 and CDR2 are SNHLY and FYNNEI. The CDR3 DNA reads as TGTGCCAGCATGCGCAGGGGATACTACGAGCAGTACTTC. Translation: CASMRRGYYEQYF.

Only a few counts were recorded for this clonotype. The gene calls are TRBV18 and TRBJ1-5; 7 bases align to TRBD1. Germline CDR1 and CDR2: KGHSH and LQKENI. The ends lost 3 bases at V and 2 bases at J; junction bases unmatched: 4. The CDR3 totals 15 residues. The CDR3 sequence is CASSPGQSGNQPQHF. The CDR3, as DNA: TGTGCCAGCTCACCGGGACAGTCGGGCAATCAGCCCCAGCATTTT.

This clonotype was picked up a small number of times. Here the CDR3 reads CASSLGAGTTTEAFF. Here the CDR3 DNA reads TGTGCCAGCAGCTTGGGGGCAGGGACGACCACTGAAGCTTTCTTT. This sequence joins TRBV5-4 and TRBJ1-1; D perhaps matches TRBD1 (5 bases). Germline CDR1 SGHNT, CDR2 YYREEE (reference sequence). V lost 0 bases and J lost 4, with 13 bases in between. The CDR3 has 15 amino acids.

This clonotype was recorded once. The rearrangement links TRBV12-3 or TRBV12-4 to TRBJ1-5; D remains ambiguous. Between the trimmed V and J ends, which lost 3 bases and 7 bases, there was a span of 13 bases. The length of the CDR3 is 14 residues. The CDR3 loop is CASSFGQRAQPQHF. The CDR3 coding sequence is TGTGCCAGCAGTTTTGGTCAGCGAGCCCAGCCCCAGCATTTT.

The chain uses TRBV5-1 and TRBJ2-5, with D unclear. The CDR3 covers 14 residues. Trimming took 0 bases from V and 3 from J, leaving 9 bases between them. Per germline, CDR1 SGHRS and CDR2 YFSETQ. The CDR3 DNA reads as TGCGCCAGCAGCTTGGCCGGGTTTGAAGAGACCCAGTACTTC. Translated: CASSLAGFEETQYF.

This clonotype has a handful of counts. This chain joins TRBV6-5 and TRBJ1-1; maybe TRBD1 (6 bases). The V end was cut by 1 base, the J end by 1 base, with 7 bases between. The germline CDR1 and CDR2 sequences are MNHEY and SVGAGI. The CDR3 has 14 residues. The CDR3 is CASSYLTGNTEAFF. The DNA of the CDR3 is TGTGCCAGCAGTTACTTGACAGGGAACACTGAAGCTTTCTTT.

At least ten counts were recorded for this clonotype. The chain carries TRBV12-3 or TRBV12-4 and TRBJ2-7, with no clear D. Between the trimmed V and J ends, which lost 0 bases and 0 bases, there was a span of 3 bases. The length of the CDR3 is 13 residues. The CDR3 nucleotides are TGTGCCAGCAGTTTAGCAGCCTCCTACGAGCAGTACTTC. It encodes CASSLAASYEQYF.

The chain links TRBV21-1 to TRBJ2-3; TRBD2 was called by the table and not checked on the DNA. TRBV21-1 counts as a pseudogene. The CDR3 runs to 14 residues. CDR3 nucleotides: TGTGCCAGCACCCACGATCCCGCCACAGATACGCAGTATTTT. This gives the protein CASTHDPATDTQYF.

Regarding this clonotype: One base away lies a much larger clone, so this may be a sequencing read error. This chain uses TRBV7-9 with TRBJ2-5; D uncertain. This CDR3 is 12 amino acids long. Germline V CDR1 and CDR2: SEHNR, FQNEAQ (reference sequence). The CDR3 nucleotides are TGTGCCAGCAGCCCAATTGAGGAGATCCAGTACTTC. It codes for CASSPIEEIQYF.

This clonotype appeared many times. Germline is not matched at one junction end, which may reflect a read error. This chain connects TRBV4-3 to TRBJ1-1; D is undetermined. The germline V gene encodes CDR1 LGHNA and CDR2 YSLEER. This CDR3 contains 13 residues. The CDR3 DNA follows: TGCGCCAGCAGCCAAGGGGTGACTACCCCTAAAACTTTT. Translation gives CASSQGVTTPKTF.

J is TRBJ1-2 and V is TRBV4-1, with D possibly TRBD1 on 5 matching bases. Per germline, CDR1 MGHRA and CDR2 YSYEKL. V was shortened by 1 base and J by 3 bases, with 12 bases between the two germline ends. This CDR3 has 15 amino acids. The CDR3 region is CASSQVIGVDYGYTF. The DNA of the CDR3 is TGCGCCAGCAGCCAAGTTATAGGGGTTGACTATGGCTACACCTTC.

The rearrangement links TRBV7-9 to TRBJ2-1, with 10 positions matching TRBD2. V was pared by 5 bases and J by 8 bases, with 15 bases of the junction left unmatched. CDR1 and CDR2 (germline): SEHNR, FQNEAQ (reference sequence). This CDR3 spans 17 amino acids. DNA for the CDR3: TGTGCCAGCAGCAAAGACCTCGTGGGACTAGCGATGGATGAGCAGTTCTTC. This codes for CASSKDLVGLAMDEQFF.